The next 3 T cell receptor beta chains were all read from a single sample in a study of blood T cell repertoires in COVID-19. The table came from immunoSEQ multiplex PCR; TCRdb's copy has only in-frame clones and leaves some out. Of 56,000 or so clones in the sample, nearly 90% were seen once. The sample taken for sequencing was peripheral blood. These receptors all stem from a woman aged 60-70 years with COVID-19, enrolled during active disease.

V usage is TRBV29-1 and J usage is TRBJ2-5; 7 positions agree with TRBD1. The CDR3 has 14 amino acids. The V segment lost 2 bases and the J segment 5 bases; nucleotides outside the gene matches: 8. The germline V gene encodes CDR1 SQVTM and CDR2 ANQGSEA. DNA of the CDR3: TGCAGCGTTGAACCGACAGGGTTGGGGGAGACCCAGTACTTC. This gives the protein CSVEPTGLGETQYF.

The chain combines TRBV9 with TRBJ2-2; 7 bases match TRBD1. V trimming: 0 bases; J trimming: 3 bases; junction bases outside the gene matches: 5. This CDR3 has 16 residues. In germline, CDR1 is SGDLS, CDR2 YYNGEE. The CDR3 here is CASSVGIDRDTGELFF. The DNA for the CDR3 is TGTGCCAGCAGCGTAGGCATTGACAGGGACACCGGGGAGCTGTTTTTT.

The chain uses TRBV19 and TRBJ2-7; 10 bases fit TRBD1. From germline, CDR1 is LNHDA and CDR2 SQIVND (reference sequence). J gave up 0 bases and V 6 bases, and 8 bases lay outside the gene matches. The CDR3 is 16 amino acids. The CDR3 DNA is TGTGCCAGTAGCCCGGGACAGGGGCGTCTCTCCTACGAGCAGTACTTC. This gives the protein CASSPGQGRLSYEQYF.